Below are 15 T cell receptor beta chains sequenced from a single sample in a study of blood T cell repertoires in COVID-19. Data came from immunoSEQ multiplex PCR; TCRdb stores just in-frame clones and leaves some out. This sample has around 120,000 clones, with around nine tenths found just once. The sequencing sample was made of peripheral blood. These receptors all stem from a man in his sixties with COVID-19, enrolled during active disease.

The V gene is TRBV3-1 (or the pseudogene TRBV3-2), the J gene TRBJ2-2; TRBD2 aligns across 8 bases. Germline CDR1 and CDR2: LGHDT and YNNKEL (reference sequence). There are 14 residues in the CDR3. V lost 2 bases to trimming and J lost 5 bases; unmatched junction nucleotides: 1. CDR3 in DNA: TGTGCCAGCAGCCAACAGCGGGAGACCGGGGAGCTGTTTTTT. Translating it yields CASSQQRETGELFF.

V usage is TRBV4-1 and J usage is TRBJ1-5; the D gene is possibly TRBD1 (5 bases). V lost 3 bases to trimming and J lost 4 bases, with 16 bases between them. Per the germline V gene, CDR1 is MGHRA and CDR2 is YSYEKL. The CDR3 totals 16 residues. CDR3 coding DNA: TGCGCCAGCAGCCACTCCTGGGGGGTAGGGAATCAGCCCCAGCATTTT. Encoded protein: CASSHSWGVGNQPQHF.

The rearrangement joins TRBV7-8 to TRBJ2-7; possibly TRBD1 for D (5 bases). The CDR3 covers 12 residues. Germline V gives CDR1 SGHVS, CDR2 FQNEAQ. The germline V and J ends were trimmed by 5 bases and 5 bases, with 10 bases remaining between them. The CDR3 reads CASSRTSHEQYF. The CDR3, as DNA: TGTGCCAGCAGCCGGACATCCCACGAGCAGTACTTC.

V and J are TRBV3-1 (or the pseudogene TRBV3-2) and TRBJ1-2; D is uncertain. CDR3 length equals 13 residues. The V end lost 2 bases, the J end lost 7 bases, and 11 bases lay between the germline ends. Germline-derived CDR1 and CDR2 are LGHDT and YNNKEL (reference sequence). CDR3 protein: CASSQPRGFGYTF. The DNA of the CDR3 is TGTGCCAGCAGCCAACCTCGAGGGTTTGGCTACACCTTC.

The chain is built from TRBV3-1 (or the pseudogene TRBV3-2) and TRBJ2-7; D is uncertain. Between the trimmed V and J ends, which lost 0 bases and 2 bases, there was a span of 11 bases. The CDR3 has 15 amino acids. Germline-derived CDR1 and CDR2 are LGHDT and YNNKEL (reference sequence). Here the CDR3 reads CASSQDLTKTYEQYF. The CDR3 nucleotides are TGTGCCAGCAGCCAAGATCTTACAAAAACCTACGAGCAGTACTTC.

The rearrangement uses TRBV29-1 and TRBJ1-2, with a tentative D call TRBD1 (6 bases). Germline CDR1 and CDR2: SQVTM and ANQGSEA. This CDR3 comprises 13 residues. Trimming removed 3 bases from V and 5 bases from J, with 13 bases in between. The CDR3 protein is CSVDGGAGYGYTF. CDR3 sequence (DNA): TGCAGCGTTGACGGGGGGGCGGGGTATGGCTACACCTTC.

This chain's CDR3 is CASSEVLAIANTGELFF. The CDR3 DNA reads TGTGCCAGCAGTGAAGTACTAGCTATAGCGAACACCGGGGAGCTGTTTTTT. The rearrangement joins TRBV6-1 to TRBJ2-2; the D gene is possibly TRBD2 (6 bases). This CDR3 is built from 17 residues. Germline-derived CDR1 and CDR2 are MNHNS and SASEGT. Trimming took off 1 base at V and 0 bases at J, with 12 bases between the two ends.

V gene TRBV10-1 combines with J gene TRBJ2-7; 9 bases are shared with TRBD2. The V gene end was trimmed by 0 bases and the J gene end by 6 bases; junction bases not matched to a gene: 6. This CDR3 is built from 15 residues. The germline V gene encodes CDR1 WNHNN and CDR2 SYGVQD (reference sequence). The CDR3 spells CASSESGLASSEQYF. The CDR3 nucleotides read TGCGCCAGCAGTGAGTCGGGACTAGCCTCTTCCGAGCAGTACTTC.

Only a few counts were recorded for this clone. This chain links TRBV9 with TRBJ1-2, with no clear D. V was pared by 4 bases and J by 8 bases, with 9 bases between. Germline-derived CDR1 and CDR2 are SGDLS and YYNGEE. The CDR3 contains 11 residues. CDR3 protein: CASSPRWGYTF. In nucleotides, the CDR3 is TGTGCCAGCAGCCCTAGGTGGGGCTACACCTTC.

This clone was observed a few times. This rearrangement joins TRBV2 to TRBJ1-6; the match to TRBD1 covers 7 bases. Germline lookup yields CDR1 SNHLY and CDR2 FYNNEI. This CDR3 has 13 amino acids. V lost 6 bases to trimming and J lost 8 bases; unmatched junction nucleotides: 4. This chain's CDR3 is CASRGTVDSPLHF. CDR3 DNA: TGTGCCAGCAGAGGGACAGTGGATTCACCCCTCCACTTT.

This clone was counted a single time. This sequence joins TRBV27 and TRBJ2-2; perhaps TRBD2 as D (6 bases). The germline V gene has CDR1 MNHEY and CDR2 SMNVEV (reference sequence). V lost 5 bases, J lost 6 bases, and 10 bases lay in between. The CDR3 loop spans 13 amino acids. CDR3 loop: CASSKTSPGELFF. CDR3 in DNA: TGTGCCAGCAGTAAGACTAGTCCCGGGGAGCTGTTTTTT.

The chain carries TRBV12-5 and TRBJ1-5; 9 bases are shared with TRBD1. This CDR3 has 14 amino acids. V trimming: 7 bases; J trimming: 8 bases; junction bases outside the gene matches: 9. Germline V gene data show CDR1 as LGHNT and CDR2 as FRNRAP. For the CDR3, the DNA is TGTGCTAGTGCTCTAGGACAGGGGCTGAAGCCCCAGCATTTT. Translation: CASALGQGLKPQHF.

The V and J genes are TRBV9 and TRBJ2-7; 9 bases match TRBD1. Germline V CDR1 and CDR2: SGDLS, YYNGEE. The CDR3 covers 16 residues. The V segment lost 3 bases and the J segment 1 base; nucleotides outside the gene matches: 8. CDR3: CASSAGQGKGSYEQYF. For the CDR3, the DNA is TGTGCCAGCAGCGCGGGACAGGGTAAGGGGTCCTACGAGCAGTACTTC.

This clone came up once. Written as DNA, the CDR3 is TGTGCCTCAGAGGATACGGCTGGAAACACCATATATTTT. It yields the protein CASEDTAGNTIYF. This sequence joins TRBV30 and TRBJ1-3; no reliable D call. The length of the CDR3 is 13 residues. Germline V gene data show CDR1 as GTSNPN and CDR2 as SVGIG (reference sequence). Trimming left V 7 bases short and J 2 bases short, with 12 bases between.

The V gene is TRBV7-6, the J gene TRBJ2-7, with a possible D match to TRBD2 (6 bases). The CDR3 runs 16 residues. Germline CDR1 SGHVS, CDR2 FNYEAQ. Deletions cut 5 bases from V and 2 bases from J, with 19 bases between. CDR3 nucleotides: TGTGCCAGCAGCCCTCGAGGAGGGTGGGCCGCCTACGAGCAGTACTTC. Amino acids: CASSPRGGWAAYEQYF.